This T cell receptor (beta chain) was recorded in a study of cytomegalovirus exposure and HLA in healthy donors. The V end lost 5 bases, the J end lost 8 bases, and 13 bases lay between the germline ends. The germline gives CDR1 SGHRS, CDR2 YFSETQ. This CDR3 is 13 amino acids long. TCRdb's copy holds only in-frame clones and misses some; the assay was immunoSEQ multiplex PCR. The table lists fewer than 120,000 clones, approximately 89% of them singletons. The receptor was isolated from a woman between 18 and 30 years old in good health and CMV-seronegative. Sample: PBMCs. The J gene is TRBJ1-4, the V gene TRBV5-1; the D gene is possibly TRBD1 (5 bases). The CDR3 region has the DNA TGCGCCAGCAGTCTTCAGGGAAGGGAAAAACTGTTTTTT. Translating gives CASSLQGREKLFF.